The 6 T cell receptor beta chains below were found in one sample sequenced in a study of OX40 agonist ivuxolimab in advanced cancers. The method was immunoSEQ multiplex PCR; TCRdb's version includes in-frame clones alone and lacks a portion of them. The sample has 70,000 to 95,000 clones; 90% to 95% are singletons. The sample consisted of CD4+ or CD8+ T cells sorted from blood, taken in a trial of the OX40 agonist ivuxolimab. These receptors originate from an adult with an advanced solid tumor such as melanoma, head and neck, liver or kidney cancer.

The CDR3 DNA reads as TGTGCCAGCAGTACCGGACTGAATTCCTACGAGCAGTACTTC. It is translated as CASSTGLNSYEQYF. V and J are TRBV6-5 and TRBJ2-7; D might be TRBD2 (5 bases). Trimming shortened V by 5 bases and J by 1 base, and 12 bases separated the two germline ends. The CDR3 consists of 14 residues. The germline gives CDR1 MNHEY, CDR2 SVGAGI.

The chain recombines TRBV19 with TRBJ2-1; D not resolved. Germline values: CDR1 LNHDA, CDR2 SQIVND (reference sequence). V was cut by 6 bases and J by 8 bases, with 8 bases left in between. The CDR3 is 11 residues long. The CDR3 sequence is CASRLHDEQFF. For the CDR3, the DNA is TGTGCCAGTAGGCTGCATGATGAGCAGTTCTTC.

This chain joins TRBV6-1 and TRBJ1-2; 7 bases are a match to TRBD1. CDR1 is MNHNS and CDR2 is SASEGT in the germline V gene. With 4 bases clipped from V and 5 bases from J, the junction kept 4 bases outside the gene matches. The length of the CDR3 is 13 residues. The CDR3 DNA reads as TGTGCCAGCAGTGCGCAGGGGGTGTATGGCTACACCTTC. Residues: CASSAQGVYGYTF.

The chain employs TRBV2 and TRBJ2-1; D is uncertain. Germline CDR1 is SNHLY and CDR2 is FYNNEI. V gave up 1 base and J gave up 4 bases, with 11 bases separating them. The CDR3 has 15 amino acids. This CDR3 is CASSEGDLLYNEQFF. CDR3 coding DNA: TGTGCCAGCAGTGAAGGGGATTTATTATACAATGAGCAGTTCTTC.

The V call is TRBV7-9, the J call TRBJ2-1; 7 positions match TRBD1. Germline V gene lookup returns CDR1 SEHNR and CDR2 FQNEAQ (reference sequence). Germline trimming cut 5 bases from V and 8 bases from J; bases unmatched to any gene: 6. CDR3 length equals 13 residues. The CDR3 region has the DNA TGTGCCAGCAGCCTTCGACAGGGCTATGAGCAGTTCTTC. It codes for CASSLRQGYEQFF.

V and J are TRBV6-5 and TRBJ1-5; D gene unclear. The CDR3 extends over 13 amino acids. CDR1 and CDR2 from the germline V gene are MNHEY and SVGAGI. V lost 4 bases and J lost 4, with 8 bases in between. CDR3 nucleotide sequence: TGTGCCAGCAGTTGGTCAGGTAATCAGCCCCAGCATTTT. Translating gives CASSWSGNQPQHF.